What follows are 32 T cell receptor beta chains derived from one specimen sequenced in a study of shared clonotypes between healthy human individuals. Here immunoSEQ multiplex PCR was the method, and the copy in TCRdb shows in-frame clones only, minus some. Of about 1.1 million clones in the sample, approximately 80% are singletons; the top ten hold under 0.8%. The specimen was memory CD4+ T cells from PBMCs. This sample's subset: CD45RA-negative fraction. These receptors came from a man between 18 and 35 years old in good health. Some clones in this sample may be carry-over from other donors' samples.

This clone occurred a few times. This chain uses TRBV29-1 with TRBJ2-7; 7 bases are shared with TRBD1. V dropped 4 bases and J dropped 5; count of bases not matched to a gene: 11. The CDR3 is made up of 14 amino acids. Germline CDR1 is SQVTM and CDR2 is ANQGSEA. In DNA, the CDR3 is TGCAGCGTTGGGGGGTACAGGGGAACTGACGAGCAGTACTTC. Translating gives CSVGGYRGTDEQYF.

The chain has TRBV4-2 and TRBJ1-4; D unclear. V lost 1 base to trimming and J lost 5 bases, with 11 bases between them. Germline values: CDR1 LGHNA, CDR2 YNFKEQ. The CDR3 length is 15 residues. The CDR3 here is CASSQVVAPNEKLFF. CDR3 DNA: TGTGCCAGCAGCCAAGTGGTCGCCCCGAATGAAAAACTGTTTTTT.

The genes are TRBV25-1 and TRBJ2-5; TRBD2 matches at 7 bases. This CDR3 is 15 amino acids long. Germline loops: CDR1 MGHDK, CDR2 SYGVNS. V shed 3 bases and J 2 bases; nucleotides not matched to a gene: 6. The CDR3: CASSDDRDYQETQYF. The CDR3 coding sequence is TGTGCCAGCAGTGATGACCGGGACTATCAAGAGACCCAGTACTTC.

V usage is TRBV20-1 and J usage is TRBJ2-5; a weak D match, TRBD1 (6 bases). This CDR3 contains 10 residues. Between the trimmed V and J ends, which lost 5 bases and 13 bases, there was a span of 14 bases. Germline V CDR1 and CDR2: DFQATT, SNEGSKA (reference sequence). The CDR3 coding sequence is TGCAGTGCTGGGGGCGGACGTACGTACTTC. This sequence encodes CSAGGGRTYF.

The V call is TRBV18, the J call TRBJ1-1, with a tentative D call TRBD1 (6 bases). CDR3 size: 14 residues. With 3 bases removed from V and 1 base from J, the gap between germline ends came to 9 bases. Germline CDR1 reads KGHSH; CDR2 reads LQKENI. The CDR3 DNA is TGTGCCAGCTCACCGGGGGCCTCGAACACTGAAGCTTTCTTT. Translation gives CASSPGASNTEAFF.

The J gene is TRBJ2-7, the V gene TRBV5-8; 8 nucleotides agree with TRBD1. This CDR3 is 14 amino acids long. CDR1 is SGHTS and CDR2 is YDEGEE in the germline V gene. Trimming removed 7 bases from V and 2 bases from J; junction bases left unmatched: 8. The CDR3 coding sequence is TGTGCCAGCGAAAGGGACAGGAGAACCTACGAGCAGTACTTC. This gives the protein CASERDRRTYEQYF.

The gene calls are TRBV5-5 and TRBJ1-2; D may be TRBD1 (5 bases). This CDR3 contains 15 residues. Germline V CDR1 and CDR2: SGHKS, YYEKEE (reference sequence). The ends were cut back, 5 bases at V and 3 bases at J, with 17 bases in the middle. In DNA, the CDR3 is TGTGCCAGCAGTCCCCTCGCAGGGCTTGACTATGGCTACACCTTC. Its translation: CASSPLAGLDYGYTF. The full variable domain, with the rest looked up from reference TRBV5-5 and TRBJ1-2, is DAGVTQSPTHLIKTRGQQVTLRCSPISGHKSVSWYQQVLGQGPQFIFQYYEKEERGRGNFPDRFSARQFPNYSSELNVNALLLGDSALYLCASSPLAGLDYGYTFGSGTRLTVV.

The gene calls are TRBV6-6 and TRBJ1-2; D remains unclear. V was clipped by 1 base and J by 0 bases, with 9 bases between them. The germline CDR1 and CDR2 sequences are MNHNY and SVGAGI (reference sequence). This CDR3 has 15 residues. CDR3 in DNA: TGTGCCAGCAGTTACTATCGTGGAGCTAACTATGGCTACACCTTC. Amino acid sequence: CASSYYRGANYGYTF.

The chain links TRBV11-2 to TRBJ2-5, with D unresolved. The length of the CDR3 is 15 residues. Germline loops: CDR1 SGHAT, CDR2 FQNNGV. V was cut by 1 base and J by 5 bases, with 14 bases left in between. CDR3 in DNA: TGTGCCAGCAGCTTAGTCGGCCACCTCGGGGAGACCCAGTACTTC. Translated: CASSLVGHLGETQYF.

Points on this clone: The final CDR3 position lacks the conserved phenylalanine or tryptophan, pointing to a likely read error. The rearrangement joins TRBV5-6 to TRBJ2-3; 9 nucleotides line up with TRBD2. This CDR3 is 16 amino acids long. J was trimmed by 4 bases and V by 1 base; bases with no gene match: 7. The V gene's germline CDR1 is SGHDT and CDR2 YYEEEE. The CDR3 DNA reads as TGTGCCAGCAGCTTGAGATCTAGCGGGACCGCAGATACGCAGTATTCT. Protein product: CASSLRSSGTADTQYS.

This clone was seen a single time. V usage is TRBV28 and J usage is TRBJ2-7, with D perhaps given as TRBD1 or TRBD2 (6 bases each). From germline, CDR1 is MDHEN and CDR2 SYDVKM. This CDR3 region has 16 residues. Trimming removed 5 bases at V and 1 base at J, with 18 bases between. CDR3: CASSPTGAGGSYEQYF. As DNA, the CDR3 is TGTGCCAGCAGTCCCACGGGGGCAGGTGGGTCCTACGAGCAGTACTTC.

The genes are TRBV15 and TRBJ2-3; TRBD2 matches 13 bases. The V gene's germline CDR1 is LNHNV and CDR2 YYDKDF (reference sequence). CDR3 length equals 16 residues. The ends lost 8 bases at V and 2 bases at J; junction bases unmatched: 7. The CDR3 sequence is CATAKGLAGYTDTQYF. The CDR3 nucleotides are TGTGCCACCGCGAAGGGACTAGCGGGGTACACAGATACGCAGTATTTT.

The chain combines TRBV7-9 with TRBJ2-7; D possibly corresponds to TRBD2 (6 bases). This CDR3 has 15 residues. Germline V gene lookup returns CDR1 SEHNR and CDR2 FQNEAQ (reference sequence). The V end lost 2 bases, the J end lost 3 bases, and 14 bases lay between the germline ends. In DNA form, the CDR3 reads TGTGCCAGCAGCTTACCGGGGGATGTGGGCTACGAGCAGTACTTC. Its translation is CASSLPGDVGYEQYF.

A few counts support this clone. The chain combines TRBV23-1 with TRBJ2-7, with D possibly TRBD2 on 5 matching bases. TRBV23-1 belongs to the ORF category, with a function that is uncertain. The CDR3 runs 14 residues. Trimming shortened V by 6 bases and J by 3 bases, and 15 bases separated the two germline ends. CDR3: CASRIESAGYEQYF. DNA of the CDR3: TGCGCCAGCAGAATCGAATCCGCGGGCTACGAGCAGTACTTC.

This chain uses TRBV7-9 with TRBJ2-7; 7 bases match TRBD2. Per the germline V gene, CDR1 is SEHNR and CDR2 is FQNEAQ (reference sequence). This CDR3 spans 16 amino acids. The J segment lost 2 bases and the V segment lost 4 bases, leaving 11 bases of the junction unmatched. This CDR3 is CASSSILALSPYEQYF. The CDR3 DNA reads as TGTGCCAGCAGCTCTATACTAGCGCTGAGCCCCTACGAGCAGTACTTC.

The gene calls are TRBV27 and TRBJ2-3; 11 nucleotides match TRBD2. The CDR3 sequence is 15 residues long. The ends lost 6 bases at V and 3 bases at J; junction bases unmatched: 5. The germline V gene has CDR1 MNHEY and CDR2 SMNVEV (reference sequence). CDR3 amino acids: CASSYSGRDTDTQYF. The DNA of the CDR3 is TGTGCCAGCAGCTATAGCGGGAGGGATACAGATACGCAGTATTTT.

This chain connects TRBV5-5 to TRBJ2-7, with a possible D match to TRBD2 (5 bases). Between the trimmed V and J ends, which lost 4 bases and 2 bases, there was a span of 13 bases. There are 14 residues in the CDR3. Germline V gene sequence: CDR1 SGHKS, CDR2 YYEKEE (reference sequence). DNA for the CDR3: TGTGCCAGCAGCCGAGCTGGAGGTGCCTACGAGCAGTACTTC. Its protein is CASSRAGGAYEQYF.

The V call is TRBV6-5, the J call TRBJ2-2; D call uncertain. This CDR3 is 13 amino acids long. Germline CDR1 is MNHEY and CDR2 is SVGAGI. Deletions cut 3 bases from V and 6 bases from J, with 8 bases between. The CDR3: CASSYYFPGELFF. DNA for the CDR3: TGTGCCAGCAGTTATTATTTTCCCGGGGAGCTGTTTTTT.

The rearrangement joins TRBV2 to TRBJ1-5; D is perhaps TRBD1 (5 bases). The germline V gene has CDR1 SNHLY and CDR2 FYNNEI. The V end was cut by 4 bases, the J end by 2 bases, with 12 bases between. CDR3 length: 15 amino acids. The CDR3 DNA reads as TGTGCCAGCAGTGTAGGGAGGGGTGGCAATCAGCCCCAGCATTTT. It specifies CASSVGRGGNQPQHF.

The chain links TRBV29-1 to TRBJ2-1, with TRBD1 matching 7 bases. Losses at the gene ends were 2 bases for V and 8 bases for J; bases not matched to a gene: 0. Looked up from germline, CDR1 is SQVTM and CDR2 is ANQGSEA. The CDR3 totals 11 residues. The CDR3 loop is CSVERGHEQFF. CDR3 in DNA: TGCAGCGTTGAAAGGGGGCATGAGCAGTTCTTC.

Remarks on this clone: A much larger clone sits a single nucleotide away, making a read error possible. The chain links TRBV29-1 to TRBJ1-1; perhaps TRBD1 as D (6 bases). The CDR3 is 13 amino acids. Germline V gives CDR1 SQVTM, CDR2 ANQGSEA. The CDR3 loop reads CSVVRTEGSEALF. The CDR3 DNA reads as TGCAGCGTTGTTAGGACAGAGGGCTCTGAAGCTCTCTTT.

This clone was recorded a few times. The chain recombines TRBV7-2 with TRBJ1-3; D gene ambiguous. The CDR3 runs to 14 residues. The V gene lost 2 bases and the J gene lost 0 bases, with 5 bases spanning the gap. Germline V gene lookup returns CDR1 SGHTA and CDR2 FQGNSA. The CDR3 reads CASSLYHSGNTIYF. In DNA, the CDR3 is TGTGCCAGCAGCTTATATCACTCTGGAAACACCATATATTTT.

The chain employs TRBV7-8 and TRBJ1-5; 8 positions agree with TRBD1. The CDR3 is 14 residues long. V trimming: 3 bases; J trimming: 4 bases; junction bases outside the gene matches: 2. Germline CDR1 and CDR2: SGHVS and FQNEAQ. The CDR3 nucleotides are TGTGCCAGCAGCTTGAACAGGGGGAATCAGCCCCAGCATTTT. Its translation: CASSLNRGNQPQHF.

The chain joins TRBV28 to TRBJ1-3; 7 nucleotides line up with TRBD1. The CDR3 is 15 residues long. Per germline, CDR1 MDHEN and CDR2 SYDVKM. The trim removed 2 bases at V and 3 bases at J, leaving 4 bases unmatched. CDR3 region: CASSLAGGSGNTIYF. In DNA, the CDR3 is TGTGCCAGCAGTTTAGCAGGGGGTAGTGGAAACACCATATATTTT.

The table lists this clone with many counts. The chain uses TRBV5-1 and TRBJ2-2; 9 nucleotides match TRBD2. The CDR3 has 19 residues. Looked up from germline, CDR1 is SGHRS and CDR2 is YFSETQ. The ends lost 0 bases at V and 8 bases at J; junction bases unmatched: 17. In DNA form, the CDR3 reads TGCGCCAGCAGCTTGGCGGCCAGGGGGAGAGCGGGAGGATCAGGGGAGCTGTTTTTT. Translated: CASSLAARGRAGGSGELFF.

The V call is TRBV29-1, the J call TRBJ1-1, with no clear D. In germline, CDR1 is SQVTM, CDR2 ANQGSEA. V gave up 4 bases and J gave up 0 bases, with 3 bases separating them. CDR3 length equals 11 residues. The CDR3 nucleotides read TGCAGCGTTGGAATGAACACTGAAGCTTTCTTT. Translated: CSVGMNTEAFF.

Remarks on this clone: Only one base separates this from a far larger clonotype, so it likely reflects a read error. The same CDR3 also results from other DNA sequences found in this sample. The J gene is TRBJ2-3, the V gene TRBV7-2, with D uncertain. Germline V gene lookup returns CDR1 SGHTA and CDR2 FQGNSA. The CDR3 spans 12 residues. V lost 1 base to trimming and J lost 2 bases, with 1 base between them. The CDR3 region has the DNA TGTGCCAGCAGCTTAGACACAGATACGCAGTATTTT. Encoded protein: CASSLDTDTQYF. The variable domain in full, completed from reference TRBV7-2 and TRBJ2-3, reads GAGVSQSPSNKVTEKGKDVELRCDPISGHTALYWYRQSLGQGLEFLIYFQGNSAPDKSGLPSDRFSAERTGGSVSTLTIQRTQQEDSAVYLCASSLDTDTQYFGPGTRLTVL.

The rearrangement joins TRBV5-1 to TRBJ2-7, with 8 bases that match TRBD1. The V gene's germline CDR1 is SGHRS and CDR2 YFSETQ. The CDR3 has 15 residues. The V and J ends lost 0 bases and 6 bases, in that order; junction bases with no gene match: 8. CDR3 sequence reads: CASSLARQGMGEQYF. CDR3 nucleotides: TGCGCCAGCAGCTTGGCGAGACAGGGGATGGGCGAGCAGTACTTC. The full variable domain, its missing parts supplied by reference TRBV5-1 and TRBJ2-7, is KAGVTQTPRYLIKTRGQQVTLSCSPISGHRSVSWYQQTPGQGLQFLFEYFSETQRNKGNFPGRFSGRQFSNSRSEMNVSTLELGDSALYLCASSLARQGMGEQYFGPGTRLTVT.

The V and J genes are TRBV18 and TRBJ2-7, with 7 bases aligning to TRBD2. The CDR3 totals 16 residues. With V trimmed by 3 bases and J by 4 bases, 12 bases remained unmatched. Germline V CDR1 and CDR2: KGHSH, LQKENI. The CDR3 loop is CASSPVITGGLYEQYF. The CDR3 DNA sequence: TGTGCCAGCTCACCGGTAATAACGGGGGGTCTGTACGAGCAGTACTTC.

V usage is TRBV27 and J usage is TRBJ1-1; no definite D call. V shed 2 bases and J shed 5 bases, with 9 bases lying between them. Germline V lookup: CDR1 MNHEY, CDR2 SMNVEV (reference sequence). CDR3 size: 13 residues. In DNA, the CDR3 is TGTGCCAGCAGTTTAGTAGCGGGGACTGAAGCTTTCTTT. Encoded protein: CASSLVAGTEAFF.

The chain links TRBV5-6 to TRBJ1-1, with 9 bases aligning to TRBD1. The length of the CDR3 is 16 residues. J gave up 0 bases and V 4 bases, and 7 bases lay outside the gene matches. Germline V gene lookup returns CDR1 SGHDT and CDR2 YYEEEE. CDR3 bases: TGTGCCAGCAGCCAAAGGCGGGACAGGGTGAACACTGAAGCTTTCTTT. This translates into CASSQRRDRVNTEAFF.

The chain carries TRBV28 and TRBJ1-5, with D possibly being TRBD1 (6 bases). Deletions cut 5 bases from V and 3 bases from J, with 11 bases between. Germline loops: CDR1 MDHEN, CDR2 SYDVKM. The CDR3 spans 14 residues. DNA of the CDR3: TGTGCCAGCAGTCTCCGGACAGTCAATCAGCCCCAGCATTTT. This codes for CASSLRTVNQPQHF.